This T cell receptor (beta chain) was recovered during a study of T cell responses to AZD1222 COVID-19 vaccine. To note about this clone: Antigen unknown.

The CDR3 loop spans 15 amino acids. CDR1 and CDR2 (germline): SGHTA, FQGNSA. V dropped 4 bases and J dropped 3 bases, with 15 bases sitting between them. Generated by immunoSEQ multiplex PCR, the TCRdb table keeps only in-frame clones and is missing some. The sample consists of over 200,000 clones, 90% to 95% of them appearing once. General observations from the study: Most donors were white British and more were female, and clonal diversity was possibly underestimated. Repertoire collection took place solely once the T cell response had peaked.

The sample in question was peripheral blood, obtained 28 days after the second dose of the MenACWY control vaccine. The source of this sequence is an adult who received the MenACWY meningococcal vaccine as a control. This rearrangement joins TRBV7-2 to TRBJ1-2, with D uncertain. CDR3 DNA: TGTGCCAGCAGCTCTCTCCTCAGAAACCACTATGGCTACACCTTC. Translation gives CASSSLLRNHYGYTF.